Each of the 3 T cell receptor beta chains below was sequenced from the same sample in a study of blood T cell repertoires in COVID-19. TCRdb keeps only in-frame clones here, not all; method: immunoSEQ multiplex PCR. The table shows around 230,000 clones, with about 81% occurring only once. The specimen sequenced was peripheral blood. All receptors derive from an older woman with active or convalescent COVID-19.

CDR3 in amino acids: CASSQGRQNYGYTF. In DNA form, the CDR3 reads TGTGCCAGCAGCCAAGGCCGACAGAATTATGGCTACACCTTC. The chain uses TRBV14 and TRBJ1-2; D is possibly TRBD1 (5 bases). CDR3 length equals 14 residues. Germline lookup yields CDR1 SGHDN and CDR2 FVKESK. Trimming shortened V by 1 base and J by 5 bases, and 11 bases separated the two germline ends.

V usage is TRBV15 and J usage is TRBJ1-5; a possible D gene is TRBD1 (5 bases). Germline V gene sequence: CDR1 LNHNV, CDR2 YYDKDF (reference sequence). V was cut by 0 bases and J by 4 bases, with 13 bases left in between. This CDR3 region has 16 residues. The CDR3 DNA reads as TGTGCCACCAGCAGAGATGGGGGGGTCGGAAATCAGCCCCAGCATTTT. This codes for CATSRDGGVGNQPQHF.

This sequence joins TRBV3-1 (or the pseudogene TRBV3-2) and TRBJ1-2, with 9 bases matching TRBD1. CDR1 and CDR2 (germline): LGHDT, YNNKEL (reference sequence). The CDR3 extends over 13 amino acids. With V trimmed by 4 bases and J by 6 bases, 3 bases remained unmatched. DNA for the CDR3: TGTGCCAGCAGCCCGGGACAGGGAGATGGCTACACCTTC. Translation: CASSPGQGDGYTF.